A single sample gave rise to the 11 T cell receptor beta chains below, sequenced in a study of blood T cell repertoires in COVID-19. Profiling relied on immunoSEQ multiplex PCR, and the TCRdb table lists in-frame clones only, not all of them. This table holds some 200,000 clones, roughly 79% found once. Source material: peripheral blood. The receptor source for this set is a woman in her forties with COVID-19, enrolled during active disease.

The V call is TRBV3-1 (or the pseudogene TRBV3-2), the J call TRBJ2-7, with TRBD2 as a possible D gene (5 bases). Germline CDR1 is LGHDT and CDR2 is YNNKEL (reference sequence). This CDR3 has 15 residues. The ends were cut back, 1 base at V and 4 bases at J, with 14 bases in the middle. In DNA form, the CDR3 reads TGTGCCAGCAGCCAAGTCCCCGGGGAGAGGTACGAGCAGTACGTC. It encodes CASSQVPGERYEQYV.

V is TRBV6-6 and J is TRBJ1-2; no reliable D call. V lost 4 bases, J lost 6 bases, and 6 bases lay in between. Germline lookup yields CDR1 MNHNY and CDR2 SVGAGI (reference sequence). There are 11 residues in the CDR3. The CDR3 reads CASSLADGYTF. As DNA, the CDR3 is TGTGCCAGCAGTTTGGCTGATGGCTACACCTTC.

This chain joins TRBV6-4 and TRBJ2-7; 9 bases are shared with TRBD2. CDR1 and CDR2 (germline): MRHNA, SNTAGT. The CDR3 spans 13 residues. Losses at the gene ends were 6 bases for V and 6 bases for J; bases not matched to a gene: 6. The CDR3 loop is CASSTSSGTEQYF. In DNA form, the CDR3 reads TGTGCCAGCAGCACCTCTAGCGGGACCGAGCAGTACTTC.

In this sample, this clone turned up once. This chain uses TRBV19 with TRBJ1-1; D unresolved. Germline assignment: CDR1 LNHDA and CDR2 SQIVND (reference sequence). Trimming stripped 5 bases from V and 1 base from J, with 5 bases between. The length of the CDR3 is 12 residues. The CDR3 bases are TGTGCCAGTAGTCGACAGAACACTGAAGCTTTCTTT. This sequence encodes CASSRQNTEAFF.

This clone has just a few counts. The J gene is TRBJ1-2, the V gene TRBV23-1, with D maybe TRBD1 (6 bases). Being an ORF, TRBV23-1 has a function that is uncertain. V was trimmed by 4 bases and J by 7 bases, leaving 10 bases between them. The CDR3 has 12 amino acids. The CDR3 loop is CASSRQGFGYTF. CDR3 DNA: TGCGCCAGCAGTCGGCAGGGGTTTGGCTACACCTTC.

V gene TRBV20-1 combines with J gene TRBJ1-2; the D is unclear. The CDR3 has 9 amino acids. The germline gives CDR1 DFQATT, CDR2 SNEGSKA (reference sequence). V shed 5 bases and J shed 5 bases, with 3 bases lying between them. CDR3: CSAPYGYTF. The CDR3, as DNA: TGCAGTGCTCCGTATGGCTACACCTTC.

J is TRBJ2-1 and V is TRBV7-3, with 7 bases lining up with TRBD2. Germline values: CDR1 SGHTA, CDR2 FQGTGA. The J segment lost 6 bases and the V segment lost 5 bases, leaving 10 bases of the junction unmatched. This CDR3 has 15 residues. CDR3 loop: CASSPFPTSANEQFF. In DNA form, the CDR3 reads TGTGCCAGCAGCCCCTTCCCCACTAGCGCCAATGAGCAGTTCTTC.

This chain connects TRBV19 to TRBJ2-3; 7 bases fit TRBD2. The CDR3 totals 14 residues. CDR1 LNHDA and CDR2 SQIVND come from the germline V gene (reference sequence). V lost 4 bases and J lost 4; bases outside the gene matches: 5. Written as DNA, the CDR3 is TGTGCCAGTAGTAGCGGGAGCCGCGCAGATACGCAGTATTTT. As protein: CASSSGSRADTQYF.

V is TRBV18 and J is TRBJ2-4; D remains unclear. Germline-derived CDR1 and CDR2 are KGHSH and LQKENI. The CDR3 consists of 16 residues. The ends were cut back, 0 bases at V and 0 bases at J, with 9 bases in the middle. In nucleotides, the CDR3 is TGTGCCAGCTCACCACCCCACACCCTAGCCAAAAACATTCAGTACTTC. It is translated as CASSPPHTLAKNIQYF.

CDR3 DNA: TGTGCCACCAGTGATAGGACAGGGGGCGTCTCTGGGGCCAACGTCCTGACTTTC. Translated, it gives CATSDRTGGVSGANVLTF. This chain connects TRBV24-1 to TRBJ2-6; 11 positions match TRBD1. This CDR3 is built from 18 residues. From germline, CDR1 is KGHDR and CDR2 SFDVKD. V lost 3 bases to trimming and J lost 0 bases; unmatched junction nucleotides: 3.

CDR3 in DNA: TGTGCCAGCTCACCTCAACGACAGGGCACTGAAGCTTTCTTT. It yields the protein CASSPQRQGTEAFF. The chain links TRBV18 to TRBJ1-1, with 7 bases aligning to TRBD1. V dropped 3 bases and J dropped 4; count of bases not matched to a gene: 5. CDR1 and CDR2 from the germline V gene are KGHSH and LQKENI. The CDR3 sequence is 14 residues long. The entire variable domain, with the rest obtained from reference TRBV18 and TRBJ1-1, is as follows: NAGVMQNPRHLVRRRGQEARLRCSPMKGHSHVYWYRQLPEEGLKFMVYLQKENIIDESGMPKERFSAEFPKEGPSILRIQQVVRGDSAAYFCASSPQRQGTEAFFGQGTRLTVV.